Following are 29 T cell receptor beta chains from one sample sequenced in a study of blood T cells in healthy people across ages. A second roughly 6 to 12 cycle PCR used barcoded and J-beta primers. TCRdb re-called the 5' RACE reads with MiXCR, one entry per CDR3 protein. The data hold around 1,000,000 distinct CDR3 sequences, with about two fifths observed a single time. The specimen was blood. The receptors derive from a man younger than 35 in good health.

The chain is built from TRBV6-1 and TRBJ2-3, with D perhaps TRBD2 (6 bases). Germline CDR1 is MNHNS and CDR2 is SASEGT. This CDR3 has 17 amino acids. V was trimmed by 3 bases and J by 3 bases, leaving 19 bases between them. The CDR3 nucleotides read TGTGCCAGCAGTGACACCCCGACTAGTTTTTGGACAGATACGCAGTATTTT. Translating gives CASSDTPTSFWTDTQYF.

The chain employs TRBV20-1 and TRBJ2-7; 9 nucleotides agree with TRBD1. The CDR3 consists of 15 residues. The J segment lost 7 bases and the V segment lost 3 bases, leaving 13 bases of the junction unmatched. Per the germline V gene, CDR1 is DFQATT and CDR2 is SNEGSKA (reference sequence). CDR3 DNA sequence: TGCAGTGCTAGTGGACAGGGGCCGACCTACAATGAGCAGTACTTC. Protein product: CSASGQGPTYNEQYF.

V is TRBV20-1 and J is TRBJ2-7; 7 positions match TRBD1. Trimming at V came to 5 bases and at J to 6 bases, leaving 7 bases not matched to a gene. The CDR3 is 12 amino acids. Germline CDR1 reads DFQATT; CDR2 reads SNEGSKA (reference sequence). The chain's CDR3 is CSAQRQGTEQYF. The CDR3 bases are TGCAGTGCTCAGAGACAGGGAACCGAGCAGTACTTC.

On this clonotype itself: A much larger clonotype is one base distant, so this may be a read error. The chain links TRBV4-2 to TRBJ2-1; D possibly corresponds to TRBD1 (6 bases). In germline, CDR1 is LGHNA, CDR2 YNFKEQ. The V gene lost 0 bases and the J gene lost 10 bases, with 13 bases spanning the gap. The CDR3 length is 14 residues. CDR3 DNA sequence: TGTGCCAGCAGCCAAGACAGGGGACACTACGAGCAGTTCTTC. Residues: CASSQDRGHYEQFF.

The rearrangement links TRBV28 to TRBJ1-1; tentatively, D is TRBD1 (5 bases). CDR3 size: 14 residues. V lost 7 bases to trimming and J lost 4 bases, with 16 bases between them. Germline V gives CDR1 MDHEN, CDR2 SYDVKM. The chain's CDR3 is CASTSAGFGTEAFF. In DNA, the CDR3 is TGTGCCAGCACATCTGCAGGGTTCGGCACTGAAGCTTTCTTT.

This clonotype has just a few counts. The chain joins TRBV5-1 to TRBJ2-3; D not resolved. CDR3 size: 13 residues. Looked up from germline, CDR1 is SGHRS and CDR2 is YFSETQ. Trimming shortened V by 4 bases and J by 3 bases, and 9 bases separated the two germline ends. The CDR3 loop reads CASSPVITDTQYF. The CDR3 region has the DNA TGCGCCAGCAGCCCAGTGATAACAGATACGCAGTATTTT.

The gene calls are TRBV7-8 and TRBJ1-6; D is ambiguous. The CDR3 is made up of 13 amino acids. V lost 5 bases to trimming and J lost 10 bases, with 12 bases between them. CDR1 and CDR2 from the germline V gene are SGHVS and FQNEAQ. DNA of the CDR3: TGTGCCAGCAGCCCCCCGCGACCGTCACCCCTCCACTTT. This codes for CASSPPRPSPLHF. Supplemented by reference TRBV7-8 and TRBJ1-6, the full variable domain reads GAGVSQSPRYKVAKRGQDVALRCDPISGHVSLFWYQQALGQGPEFLTYFQNEAQLDKSGLPSDRFFAERPEGSVSTLKIQRTQQEDSAVYLCASSPPRPSPLHFGNGTRLTVT.

The V and J genes are TRBV7-9 and TRBJ2-1; TRBD1 might be the D (5 bases). Looked up from germline, CDR1 is SEHNR and CDR2 is FQNEAQ (reference sequence). The CDR3 length is 15 residues. V was cut by 5 bases and J by 1 base, with 12 bases left in between. This CDR3 is CASSPRQISYNEQFF. CDR3 nucleotide sequence: TGTGCCAGCAGCCCCCGACAGATATCCTACAATGAGCAGTTCTTC.

This sequence joins TRBV4-1 and TRBJ2-7; 12 positions match TRBD2. The junction had 11 bases not matched to a gene; V was cut back by 4 bases and J by 7 bases. The CDR3 is made up of 16 amino acids. Germline CDR1 reads MGHRA; CDR2 reads YSYEKL. As DNA, the CDR3 is TGCGCCAGCAGCCTCAGGACTAGCGGGGCAAACAATGAGCAGTACTTC. It translates to CASSLRTSGANNEQYF.

This sequence joins TRBV2 and TRBJ1-4; D remains unclear. Germline loops: CDR1 SNHLY, CDR2 FYNNEI. Deletions cut 7 bases from V and 14 bases from J, with 14 bases between. There are 11 residues in the CDR3. In DNA form, the CDR3 reads TGTGCCAGCAAGGTATACCCGAAGCTGTTTTTT. Amino acids: CASKVYPKLFF.

The rearrangement uses TRBV29-1 and TRBJ2-7, with 10 positions matching TRBD1. With V trimmed by 1 base and J by 1 base, 4 bases remained unmatched. Germline CDR1 is SQVTM and CDR2 is ANQGSEA. This CDR3 spans 15 amino acids. The DNA of the CDR3 is TGCAGCGTTGAAGGAGAGGACAGGGGGTCCTACGAGCAGTACTTC. Translating gives CSVEGEDRGSYEQYF.

The chain carries TRBV9 and TRBJ2-3; D remains ambiguous. Trimming shortened V by 3 bases and J by 2 bases, and 13 bases separated the two germline ends. Germline CDR1 is SGDLS and CDR2 is YYNGEE. The CDR3 is 15 amino acids. The CDR3 loop is CASSANPGHTDTQYF. For the CDR3, the DNA is TGTGCCAGCAGCGCGAATCCAGGCCACACAGATACGCAGTATTTT.

This clonotype was recorded a few times. The chain couples TRBV29-1 to TRBJ1-1; D unclear. This CDR3 has 13 residues. Germline V gene lookup returns CDR1 SQVTM and CDR2 ANQGSEA. The germline V and J ends were trimmed by 6 bases and 7 bases, with 18 bases remaining between them. The CDR3 DNA is TGCAGCGTGTCTAACTTAATCGAGGGTGAAGCTTTCTTT. It codes for CSVSNLIEGEAFF.

Comment on this clonotype: This may be a read error: a much more frequent sequence differs by one nucleotide. This chain links TRBV20-1 with TRBJ2-5; D ambiguous. The ends were cut back, 8 bases at V and 11 bases at J, with 21 bases in the middle. CDR3 length: 12 residues. From germline, CDR1 is DFQATT and CDR2 SNEGSKA (reference sequence). The DNA for the CDR3 is TGCAGTACGCTCATCTTCGATACTGAGCAGTACTTC. It translates to CSTLIFDTEQYF.

This sequence joins TRBV20-1 and TRBJ2-7; 9 nucleotides agree with TRBD2. Germline V gives CDR1 DFQATT, CDR2 SNEGSKA (reference sequence). J was trimmed by 6 bases and V by 0 bases; bases with no gene match: 6. The CDR3 loop spans 14 amino acids. The CDR3 bases are TGCAGTGCTAGAGATCGGCTAGCGGGGCGCGAGCAGTACTTC. Translating it yields CSARDRLAGREQYF.

The chain combines TRBV20-1 with TRBJ2-7, with 7 bases matching TRBD1. V was clipped by 0 bases and J by 1 base; unmatched bases: 3. Germline-derived CDR1 and CDR2 are DFQATT and SNEGSKA (reference sequence). CDR3 length: 14 amino acids. The CDR3 DNA reads as TGCAGTGCTAGAGATCGGGACAGATCCTACGAGCAGTACTTC. Amino acids: CSARDRDRSYEQYF.

This clonotype was counted between two and nine times. This sequence joins TRBV20-1 and TRBJ1-1, with a tentative D call TRBD1 (5 bases). The CDR3 totals 15 residues. Germline V lookup: CDR1 DFQATT, CDR2 SNEGSKA (reference sequence). V was shortened by 1 base and J by 0 bases, with 12 bases between the two germline ends. The CDR3 DNA follows: TGCAGTGCTAGAGGTTTGCGGACACTGAACACTGAAGCTTTCTTT. Its protein is CSARGLRTLNTEAFF.

The V gene is TRBV21-1, the J gene TRBJ2-3; no DNA check was done on the table's D call, TRBD2. TRBV21-1 is described as a pseudogene. This CDR3 contains 16 residues. The CDR3 coding sequence is TGTGCCAGCAGCAAAGTATCCAGCGGGGGAACAGATACGCAGTATTTT. As protein: CASSKVSSGGTDTQYF.

This clonotype turned up a few times. This chain joins TRBV27 and TRBJ2-1, with TRBD2 identical over 7 bases. This CDR3 spans 14 amino acids. Per germline, CDR1 MNHEY and CDR2 SMNVEV (reference sequence). V shed 0 bases and J 12 bases; nucleotides not matched to a gene: 8. The CDR3 reads CASSLSGGPKGQFF. CDR3 nucleotides: TGTGCCAGCAGTTTATCGGGAGGGCCCAAAGGGCAGTTCTTC.

This chain connects TRBV12-3 or TRBV12-4 to TRBJ2-1; 7 positions match TRBD2. Trimming removed 5 bases from V and 7 bases from J; junction bases left unmatched: 11. This CDR3 has 15 residues. Here the CDR3 reads CASSPWGGLRNEQFF. CDR3 DNA sequence: TGTGCCAGCAGTCCCTGGGGGGGACTAAGAAATGAGCAGTTCTTC.

The chain has TRBV28 and TRBJ1-5; D not certain. The CDR3 is 13 amino acids. Germline V gene data show CDR1 as MDHEN and CDR2 as SYDVKM. The ends were cut back, 5 bases at V and 1 base at J, with 6 bases in the middle. CDR3 amino acids: CASSEQSNQPQHF. The CDR3 region has the DNA TGTGCCAGCAGTGAACAGAGCAATCAGCCCCAGCATTTT.

This chain uses TRBV20-1 with TRBJ1-2; no definite D call. V lost 3 bases and J lost 8, with 10 bases in between. CDR3 length equals 11 residues. Germline CDR1 DFQATT, CDR2 SNEGSKA (reference sequence). The CDR3 is CSASKGGGYTF. CDR3 DNA: TGCAGTGCTAGTAAGGGAGGCGGCTACACCTTC.

Points on this clonotype: At one end, the junction sequence differs from germline, possibly due to a read error. The chain employs TRBV27 and TRBJ1-6; TRBD1 matches 10 bases. CDR1 MNHEY and CDR2 SMNVEV come from the germline V gene (reference sequence). The CDR3 has 15 residues. CDR3 sequence: CAGSPSGTGASPLHF. The DNA of the CDR3 is TGTGCCGGCAGTCCCTCCGGGACAGGGGCTTCACCCCTCCACTTT.

The chain uses TRBV12-5 and TRBJ1-2; no firm D call. The length of the CDR3 is 13 residues. Trimming shortened V by 1 base and J by 4 bases, and 7 bases separated the two germline ends. Germline V lookup: CDR1 LGHNT, CDR2 FRNRAP. The CDR3: CASGLAEFYGYTF. In DNA form, the CDR3 reads TGTGCTAGTGGTTTGGCAGAGTTCTATGGCTACACCTTC.

The chain uses TRBV27 and TRBJ1-2; D is ambiguous. The CDR3 is 15 amino acids. Germline V gene sequence: CDR1 MNHEY, CDR2 SMNVEV (reference sequence). Trimming stripped 0 bases from V and 0 bases from J, with 8 bases between. CDR3 residues: CASSLSKSSNYGYTF. In nucleotides, the CDR3 is TGTGCCAGCAGTTTATCGAAAAGTTCTAACTATGGCTACACCTTC.

The rearrangement joins TRBV28 to TRBJ1-5, with a weak D call TRBD1 (5 bases). V lost 0 bases, J lost 1 base, and 16 bases lay in between. In germline, CDR1 is MDHEN, CDR2 SYDVKM. The CDR3 spans 18 residues. As DNA, the CDR3 is TGTGCCAGCAGTTTATGGTGGGCGGGGGATGTGAGCAATCAGCCCCAGCATTTT. Translating gives CASSLWWAGDVSNQPQHF. Full variable domain (rest looked up from reference TRBV28 and TRBJ1-5): DVKVTQSSRYLVKRTGEKVFLECVQDMDHENMFWYRQDPGLGLRLIYFSYDVKMKEKGDIPEGYSVSREKKERFSLILESASTNQTSMYLCASSLWWAGDVSNQPQHFGDGTRLSIL.

To note about this clonotype: Germline and junction disagree at one end, which may indicate a read error. J is TRBJ1-1 and V is TRBV12-3 or TRBV12-4, with D hard to call. This CDR3 spans 13 amino acids. DNA of the CDR3: TGTGCCGGCAGTTTAGTTTCCGGGGCTGAAGCTTTCTTT. Amino acid sequence: CAGSLVSGAEAFF.

The rearrangement uses TRBV28 and TRBJ1-2; D gene uncertain. Deletions cut 5 bases from V and 3 bases from J, with 10 bases between. CDR1 is MDHEN, CDR2 SYDVKM, per germline. This CDR3 is 13 amino acids long. CDR3 sequence reads: CASSPGTHYGYTF. CDR3 DNA sequence: TGTGCCAGCAGTCCTGGTACCCACTATGGCTACACCTTC.

This clonotype appeared once. The chain has TRBV4-3 and TRBJ2-3, with 9 nucleotides matching TRBD1. This CDR3 has 17 residues. CDR1 and CDR2 (germline): LGHNA, YSLEER. In DNA form, the CDR3 reads TGCACCAACAGCCAAGACCCCCGGGACAGGGCTAGTGATACGCAGTATTTT. It specifies CTNSQDPRDRASDTQYF.